This T cell receptor beta chain stems from a study of control samples from healthy donors and cancer patients. There are 17 residues in the CDR3. Germline V gives CDR1 SGHRS, CDR2 YFSETQ. V was clipped by 3 bases and J by 7 bases, with 23 bases between them. Assay used: immunoSEQ multiplex PCR; TCRdb lists only in-frame clones, some missing. The sample lists 100,000 or so clones, approximately 84% occurring once. This sequence originates from a woman aged 50 to 60 in good health. This sequence joins TRBV5-1 and TRBJ2-1, with D perhaps TRBD1 (6 bases). The sample taken for sequencing was blood. CDR3 amino acids: CASSSATGNRVKNEQFF. In nucleotides, the CDR3 is TGCGCCAGCAGCTCGGCTACCGGGAACAGGGTCAAGAATGAGCAGTTCTTC.